This entry describes one TCR beta chain. Its target is unknown. Researchers ran the PCR with 60 Vbeta and 13 Jbeta primers. Sequencing was performed with immunoSEQ multiplex PCR; in TCRdb, only in-frame clones are kept and a portion is missing. The sample comprises 130,000 or so clones, roughly 70% of which are singletons, and approximately 4.2% rests with the top ten. This entry comes from a study of cytomegalovirus exposure and HLA in healthy donors. Study-level background: There were around 100 million unique TCR beta sequences, drawn from about 180 million T cells, in an earlier analysis.

The study's findings and limits: Sequencing likely caused a cluster of highly shared sequence variants.

The V segment lost 5 bases and the J segment 3 bases; nucleotides outside the gene matches: 8. The length of the CDR3 is 15 residues. The germline gives CDR1 MNHEY, CDR2 SMNVEV (reference sequence). The clonotype comes from a man between 50 and 59 years old in good health and CMV-seropositive. The rearrangement links TRBV27 to TRBJ2-7, with 9 bases matching TRBD1. The source material was PBMCs. CDR3 residues: CASSPPGTGFYEQYF. CDR3 coding DNA: TGTGCCAGCAGTCCCCCCGGGACAGGGTTCTACGAGCAGTACTTC.